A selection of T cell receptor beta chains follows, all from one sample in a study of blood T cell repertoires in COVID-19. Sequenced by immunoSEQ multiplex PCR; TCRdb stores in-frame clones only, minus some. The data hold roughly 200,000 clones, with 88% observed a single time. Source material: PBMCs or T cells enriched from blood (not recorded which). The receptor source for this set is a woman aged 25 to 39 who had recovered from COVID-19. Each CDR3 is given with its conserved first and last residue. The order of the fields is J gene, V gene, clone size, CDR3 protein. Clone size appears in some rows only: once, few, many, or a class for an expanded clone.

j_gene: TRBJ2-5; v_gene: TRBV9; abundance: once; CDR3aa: CASSASAGKETQYF
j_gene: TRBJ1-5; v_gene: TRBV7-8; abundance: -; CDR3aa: CASSRDTGPQPQHF
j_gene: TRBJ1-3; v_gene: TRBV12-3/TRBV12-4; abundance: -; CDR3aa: CASSGQSRDTIYF
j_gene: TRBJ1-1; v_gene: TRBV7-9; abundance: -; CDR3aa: CASSGWIQGTTEAFF
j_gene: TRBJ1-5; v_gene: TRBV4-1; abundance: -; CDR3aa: CASSQELMAGLVQPQHF
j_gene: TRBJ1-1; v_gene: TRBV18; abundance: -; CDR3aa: CASTKDRNEAFF
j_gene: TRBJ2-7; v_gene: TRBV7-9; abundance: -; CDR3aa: CASSSNVLPRSYEQYF
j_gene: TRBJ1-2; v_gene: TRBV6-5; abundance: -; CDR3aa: CASSYSSIRTNYGYTF
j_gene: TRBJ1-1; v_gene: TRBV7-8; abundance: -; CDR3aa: CASSPHLGGADTEAFF
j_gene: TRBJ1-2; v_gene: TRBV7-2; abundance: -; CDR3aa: CASSLQGPYGYTF
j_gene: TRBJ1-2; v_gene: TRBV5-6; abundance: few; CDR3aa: CASSLVDRDNYGYTF
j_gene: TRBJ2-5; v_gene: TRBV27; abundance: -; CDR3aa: CASSRPGIKETQYF
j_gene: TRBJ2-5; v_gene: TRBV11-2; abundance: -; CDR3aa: CASSPTGWGETQYF
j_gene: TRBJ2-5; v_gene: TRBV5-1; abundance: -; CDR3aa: CASSLALGTGGRETQYF
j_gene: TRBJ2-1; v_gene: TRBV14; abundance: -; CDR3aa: CASSQEELSYNEQFF
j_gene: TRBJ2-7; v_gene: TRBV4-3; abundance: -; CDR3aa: CASSQEGRVIEEQYF
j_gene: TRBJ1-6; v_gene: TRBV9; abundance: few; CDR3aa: CASSVDEGSPLHF
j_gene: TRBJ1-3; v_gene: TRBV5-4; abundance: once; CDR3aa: CASSWDSSGNTIYF
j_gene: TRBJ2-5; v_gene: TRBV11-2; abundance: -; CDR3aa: CASSLGWGTQETQYF
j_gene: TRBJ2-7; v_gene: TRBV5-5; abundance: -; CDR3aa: CASSTTGYEQYF
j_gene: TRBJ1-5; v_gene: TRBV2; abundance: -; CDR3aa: CASEGGGQPQHF
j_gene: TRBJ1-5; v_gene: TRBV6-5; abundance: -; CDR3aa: CASSSRQSRQPQHF
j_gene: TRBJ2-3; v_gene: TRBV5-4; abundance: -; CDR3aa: CASSFLSTDTQYF
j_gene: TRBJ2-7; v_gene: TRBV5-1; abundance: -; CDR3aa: CASSPDRGHEQYF
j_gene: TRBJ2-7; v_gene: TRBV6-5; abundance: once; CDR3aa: CASSHKYEQYF
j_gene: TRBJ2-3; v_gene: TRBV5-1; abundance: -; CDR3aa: CASSSKAGTGDTDTQYF
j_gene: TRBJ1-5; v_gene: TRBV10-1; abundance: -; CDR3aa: CARQPGIRPMINQPQHF